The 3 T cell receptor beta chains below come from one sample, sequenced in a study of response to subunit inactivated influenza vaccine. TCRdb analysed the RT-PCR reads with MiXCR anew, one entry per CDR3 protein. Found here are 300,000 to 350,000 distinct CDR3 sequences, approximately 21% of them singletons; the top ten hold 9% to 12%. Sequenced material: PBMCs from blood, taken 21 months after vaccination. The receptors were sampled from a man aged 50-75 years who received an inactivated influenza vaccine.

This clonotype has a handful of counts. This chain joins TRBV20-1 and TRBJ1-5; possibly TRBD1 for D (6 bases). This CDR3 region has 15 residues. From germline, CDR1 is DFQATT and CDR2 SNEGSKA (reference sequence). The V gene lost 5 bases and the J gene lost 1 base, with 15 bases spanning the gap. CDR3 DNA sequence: TGCAGTGCTGTCCAACAGGGTAGAAGCAATCAGCCCCAGCATTTT. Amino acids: CSAVQQGRSNQPQHF.

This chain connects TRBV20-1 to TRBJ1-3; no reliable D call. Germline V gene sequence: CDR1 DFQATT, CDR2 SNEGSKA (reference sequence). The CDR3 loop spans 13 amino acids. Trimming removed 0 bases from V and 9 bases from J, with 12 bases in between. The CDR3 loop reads CSARDPGGATIYF. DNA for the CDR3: TGCAGTGCTAGAGATCCCGGTGGCGCCACCATATATTTT.

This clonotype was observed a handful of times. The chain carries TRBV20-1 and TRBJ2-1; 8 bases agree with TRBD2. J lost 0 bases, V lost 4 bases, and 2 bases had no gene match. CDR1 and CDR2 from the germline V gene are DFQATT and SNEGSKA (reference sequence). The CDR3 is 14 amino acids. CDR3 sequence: CSAKSGSSYNEQFF. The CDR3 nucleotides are TGCAGTGCTAAAAGCGGGAGCTCCTACAATGAGCAGTTCTTC.